The 29 T cell receptor beta chains below all came from one sample that was sequenced in a study of beta chain features in type 1 diabetes. General study results and limits: Moderately but significantly shorter TCRB CDR3s were found in Type 1 diabetes patients in all four CD4+ subsets.

Their antigens remain unidentified. Of the isolated RNA, all was reverse transcribed, and so the sequenced material was expressed TCRB transcripts. Libraries were prepared by immunoSEQ multiplex PCR; TCRdb keeps only in-frame clonotypes and omits some of them. This sample carries 100,000 to 150,000 clones, about 17% of them seen once, and the ten largest clones take about 2.5%. The source material was central memory CD4+ T cells from blood. The receptors were sampled from a man in his thirties or forties with type 1 diabetes.

The V gene is TRBV5-1, the J gene TRBJ1-1, with D uncertain. The germline V and J ends were trimmed by 1 base and 0 bases, with 4 bases remaining between them. Germline V lookup: CDR1 SGHRS, CDR2 YFSETQ. This CDR3 spans 13 amino acids. The CDR3 reads CASSLIVNTEAFF. The CDR3 DNA sequence: TGCGCCAGCAGCTTGATAGTGAACACTGAAGCTTTCTTT.

Ten or more counts support this clone. The CDR3 is CASSFNAGLDEQFF. The CDR3 bases are TGCGCCAGCAGCTTTAATGCGGGGTTGGATGAGCAGTTCTTC. The chain employs TRBV5-1 and TRBJ2-1, with D perhaps TRBD2 (6 bases). The germline CDR1 and CDR2 sequences are SGHRS and YFSETQ. V was pared by 2 bases and J by 8 bases, with 14 bases between. The length of the CDR3 is 14 residues. Looking up the rest from reference TRBV5-1 and TRBJ2-1 gives the full variable domain: KAGVTQTPRYLIKTRGQQVTLSCSPISGHRSVSWYQQTPGQGLQFLFEYFSETQRNKGNFPGRFSGRQFSNSRSEMNVSTLELGDSALYLCASSFNAGLDEQFFGPGTRLTVL.

The V and J genes are TRBV4-3 and TRBJ2-7; the match to TRBD1 covers 11 bases. The CDR3 consists of 15 residues. V gave up 0 bases and J gave up 3 bases; unmatched junction bases: 1. The V gene's germline CDR1 is LGHNA and CDR2 YSLEER. Here the CDR3 DNA reads TGCGCCAGCAGCCAAGACGGGACAGGGGGCTACGAGCAGTACTTC. Amino acids: CASSQDGTGGYEQYF.

In its sample, this clone was seen a few times. This CDR3 is also generated by other DNA sequences in the sample. The CDR3 loop reads CAWSSGGNTIYF. The CDR3 DNA is TGTGCCTGGAGTTCGGGTGGAAACACCATATATTTT. V usage is TRBV30 and J usage is TRBJ1-3, with D hard to call. Germline CDR1 and CDR2: GTSNPN and SVGIG (reference sequence). The V gene lost 2 bases and the J gene lost 3 bases, with 5 bases spanning the gap. The CDR3 spans 12 residues.

This clone was found a few times. The rearrangement joins TRBV10-3 to TRBJ1-1; D uncertain. V was clipped by 3 bases and J by 5 bases, with 13 bases between them. Germline V gene data show CDR1 as ENHRY and CDR2 as SYGVKD. The CDR3 totals 14 residues. CDR3 amino acids: CAISEVDLVTEAFF. In nucleotides, the CDR3 is TGTGCCATCAGTGAAGTGGACTTGGTGACTGAAGCTTTCTTT.

This clone was found many times. CDR3 in amino acids: CASSLPGRGAYEQYF. Written as DNA, the CDR3 is TGTGCCAGCAGCCTCCCCGGGAGGGGGGCATACGAGCAGTACTTC. This chain uses TRBV28 with TRBJ2-7; 8 bases fit TRBD2. The CDR3 has 15 residues. In germline, CDR1 is MDHEN, CDR2 SYDVKM. J lost 4 bases, V lost 6 bases, and 11 bases had no gene match.

This clone was observed a few times. The V gene is TRBV29-1, the J gene TRBJ2-1, with D perhaps TRBD1 (5 bases). Germline V CDR1 and CDR2: SQVTM, ANQGSEA. The V and J ends lost 3 bases and 7 bases respectively, with 10 bases between them. The CDR3 spans 12 residues. The CDR3 DNA sequence: TGCAGCGTTGATTCAGGGCGGAATGAGCAGTTCTTC. It encodes CSVDSGRNEQFF.

The rearrangement joins TRBV4-3 to TRBJ1-4; no clear D. The germline V and J ends were trimmed by 2 bases and 8 bases, with 12 bases remaining between them. Per the germline V gene, CDR1 is LGHNA and CDR2 is YSLEER. The CDR3 is 14 residues long. The CDR3 spells CASSQSRSQEKLFF. CDR3 in DNA: TGCGCCAGCAGCCAATCCAGGAGCCAGGAAAAACTGTTTTTT.

This clone was counted between two and nine times. The V call is TRBV7-9, the J call TRBJ1-4, with 8 positions matching TRBD1. CDR3 length equals 15 residues. Germline V gene lookup returns CDR1 SEHNR and CDR2 FQNEAQ (reference sequence). Trimming cost V 5 bases and J 7 bases; bases outside gene matches: 9. The CDR3: CASSPRTGQGEKLFF. Written as DNA, the CDR3 is TGTGCCAGCAGCCCTCGGACAGGGCAGGGTGAAAAACTGTTTTTT.

The chain couples TRBV18 to TRBJ2-5; no reliable D call. V was trimmed by 6 bases and J by 5 bases, leaving 19 bases between them. This CDR3 is built from 15 residues. Germline V CDR1 and CDR2: KGHSH, LQKENI. The CDR3 is CASSLGQPPQETQYF. The CDR3 region has the DNA TGTGCCAGCTCTCTAGGCCAACCTCCTCAGGAGACCCAGTACTTC.

This rearrangement joins TRBV7-9 to TRBJ2-7, with a weak D call TRBD1 (5 bases). The V end was cut by 5 bases, the J end by 5 bases, with 13 bases between. The germline gives CDR1 SEHNR, CDR2 FQNEAQ (reference sequence). The CDR3 sequence is 13 residues long. CDR3 coding DNA: TGTGCCAGCAGCCCGCAGGGCGGCGACGAGCAGTACTTC. Its protein product is CASSPQGGDEQYF.

This chain connects TRBV5-6 to TRBJ2-7; D call uncertain. Deletions cut 3 bases from V and 2 bases from J, with 6 bases between. This CDR3 region has 12 residues. CDR1 SGHDT and CDR2 YYEEEE come from the germline V gene. The CDR3 loop reads CASSSSPYEQYF. The CDR3 bases are TGTGCCAGCAGCTCGTCTCCCTACGAGCAGTACTTC.

The chain is built from TRBV2 and TRBJ2-2; TRBD1 aligns across 10 bases. CDR3 length: 13 residues. With V trimmed by 8 bases and J by 8 bases, 5 bases remained unmatched. Germline values: CDR1 SNHLY, CDR2 FYNNEI. The CDR3 sequence is CASADRGQGELFF. The CDR3 coding sequence is TGTGCCAGCGCCGACAGGGGGCAAGGGGAGCTGTTTTTT.

V gene TRBV7-2 combines with J gene TRBJ2-2; D is unclear. Germline CDR1 is SGHTA and CDR2 is FQGNSA. The germline V and J ends were trimmed by 2 bases and 7 bases, with 11 bases remaining between them. There are 14 residues in the CDR3. This CDR3 reads CASSLRLESGELFF. CDR3 in DNA: TGTGCCAGCAGCTTAAGGCTGGAGAGCGGGGAGCTGTTTTTT.

This clone was counted a few times. The CDR3 protein is CASSQDRYAAETQYF. The CDR3 bases are TGCGCCAGCAGCCAAGATCGGTATGCAGCAGAGACCCAGTACTTC. The genes are TRBV4-3 and TRBJ2-5, with D hard to call. There are 15 residues in the CDR3. CDR1 and CDR2 (germline): LGHNA, YSLEER. Trimming took off 0 bases at V and 4 bases at J, with 12 bases between the two ends.

The rearrangement joins TRBV9 to TRBJ1-4, with 8 bases matching TRBD1. The trim removed 4 bases at V and 7 bases at J, leaving 9 bases unmatched. This CDR3 has 15 amino acids. Germline-derived CDR1 and CDR2 are SGDLS and YYNGEE. CDR3 DNA: TGTGCCAGCAGCCCCGACAGGGGCGGATTTGAAAAACTGTTTTTT. Its translation: CASSPDRGGFEKLFF.

This clone was counted only a few times. The CDR3 DNA is TGCACCAGCAGCCAAGATAAGGGGAGGGGCAAGACCCAGTACTTC. This translates into CTSSQDKGRGKTQYF. This chain uses TRBV1 with TRBJ2-5; the D segment call TRBD2 is taken from the table without a DNA check. TRBV1 is classified as a pseudogene. The CDR3 is 15 amino acids.

Written as DNA, the CDR3 is TGTGCCAGCAGTGGGCGGGATCCCAAGTACAATGAGCAGTTCTTC. The encoded protein is CASSGRDPKYNEQFF. The V gene is TRBV9, the J gene TRBJ2-1; perhaps TRBD2 as D (6 bases). V lost 5 bases and J lost 4, with 16 bases in between. The V gene's germline CDR1 is SGDLS and CDR2 YYNGEE. The CDR3 spans 15 residues.

The J gene is TRBJ2-4, the V gene TRBV4-3, with a tentative D call TRBD1 (5 bases). Trimming cost V 0 bases and J 0 bases, with 12 bases left between them. The CDR3 is made up of 17 amino acids. CDR1 is LGHNA and CDR2 is YSLEER in the germline V gene. This CDR3 is CASSQDISGRAKNIQYF. CDR3 bases: TGCGCCAGCAGCCAAGATATCTCAGGGCGAGCCAAAAACATTCAGTACTTC.

Ten or more counts support this clone. The V call is TRBV6-6, the J call TRBJ2-4; D is undetermined. The V gene lost 11 bases and the J gene lost 8 bases, with 13 bases spanning the gap. CDR1 and CDR2 from the germline V gene are MNHNY and SVGAGI (reference sequence). The CDR3 is made up of 11 amino acids. The CDR3 DNA reads TGTGCCGCCGCAAGGCAGGACATTCAGTACTTC. Its translation is CAAARQDIQYF.

The chain employs TRBV7-2 and TRBJ2-2; 10 positions match TRBD1. CDR1 is SGHTA, CDR2 FQGNSA, per germline. V trimming: 5 bases; J trimming: 4 bases; junction bases outside the gene matches: 10. The CDR3 contains 17 residues. The CDR3: CASSARQGATITGELFF. The CDR3 nucleotides are TGTGCCAGCAGCGCAAGACAGGGGGCTACGATCACCGGGGAGCTGTTTTTT.

This clone appeared a few times. One end of the junction is discordant with germline, which a read error may explain. The chain employs TRBV5-4 and TRBJ1-6, with D maybe TRBD1 (6 bases). The CDR3 consists of 15 residues. CDR1 SGHNT and CDR2 YYREEE come from the germline V gene (reference sequence). This CDR3 is CASSQEIGQNSPLHF. As DNA, the CDR3 is TGCGCCAGCAGCCAAGAAATTGGACAGAATTCACCCCTCCACTTT.

Remarks on this clone: A far bigger clonotype differs at one base, so this is likely a read error. CDR3 protein: CSGLAGGPDTQYF. The CDR3 nucleotides read TGCAGCGGTCTAGCGGGGGGTCCAGATACGCAGTATTTT. The chain combines TRBV29-1 with TRBJ2-3, with 11 bases lining up with TRBD2. The V and J ends lost 7 bases and 4 bases, in that order; junction bases with no gene match: 4. Germline V gives CDR1 SQVTM, CDR2 ANQGSEA. This CDR3 contains 13 residues.

The rearrangement links TRBV7-2 to TRBJ1-6; D possibly corresponds to TRBD1 (5 bases). CDR1 is SGHTA and CDR2 is FQGNSA in the germline V gene. This CDR3 has 14 amino acids. V lost 2 bases, J lost 7 bases, and 9 bases lay in between. The CDR3 region is CASSLLTANSPLHF. The DNA for the CDR3 is TGTGCCAGCAGCTTATTGACAGCCAATTCACCCCTCCACTTT.

This clone was observed a handful of times. This sequence joins TRBV7-2 and TRBJ1-2, with no clear D. Germline-derived CDR1 and CDR2 are SGHTA and FQGNSA. V lost 3 bases, J lost 4 bases, and 12 bases lay in between. There are 14 residues in the CDR3. CDR3 sequence (DNA): TGTGCCAGCAGCTTGTCCGGGGTTGGCTATGGCTACACCTTC. The encoded protein is CASSLSGVGYGYTF.

The chain carries TRBV7-9 and TRBJ2-3; weak D call: TRBD1 (6 bases). Germline-derived CDR1 and CDR2 are SEHNR and FQNEAQ (reference sequence). V dropped 11 bases and J dropped 0 bases, with 12 bases sitting between them. There are 13 residues in the CDR3. The CDR3 protein is CALDRFSTDTQYF. As DNA, the CDR3 is TGTGCCCTCGACAGGTTTAGCACAGATACGCAGTATTTT.

This chain uses TRBV2 with TRBJ1-2, with a possible D match to TRBD1 (6 bases). In germline, CDR1 is SNHLY, CDR2 FYNNEI. V was trimmed by 10 bases and J by 4 bases, leaving 13 bases between them. The CDR3 runs to 12 residues. This CDR3 reads CATGQSLYGYTF. CDR3 nucleotide sequence: TGTGCCACAGGACAGAGTCTCTATGGCTACACCTTC.

Only a few counts were recorded for this clone. The chain uses TRBV6-5 and TRBJ1-2; possible D gene TRBD1, 6 bases. The CDR3 covers 13 residues. Germline CDR1 and CDR2: MNHEY and SVGAGI. The germline V and J ends were trimmed by 6 bases and 5 bases, with 13 bases remaining between them. CDR3: CASSPTGMYGYTF. The CDR3 DNA is TGTGCCAGCAGCCCAACAGGGATGTATGGCTACACCTTC.

The genes are TRBV7-9 and TRBJ1-6; D is perhaps TRBD1 (5 bases). Trimming pared 0 bases from V and 9 bases from J, leaving 15 bases between. The CDR3 runs 16 residues. Germline V gives CDR1 SEHNR, CDR2 FQNEAQ (reference sequence). CDR3 region: CASSLAQGTPGSPLHF. In nucleotides, the CDR3 is TGTGCCAGCAGCTTAGCGCAAGGGACCCCCGGTTCACCCCTCCACTTT.